A few counts support the clone carrying this TCR beta chain. RNA transcripts gave rise to amplified TCR beta CDR3 regions. Using the HTBI primer set, a first-round RT-PCR was run on the TCR CDR3. TCRdb reanalysed the multiplex PCR reads using MiXCR and keeps one entry per CDR3 protein. The sample shows about 350,000 distinct CDR3 sequences, approximately 15% of them seen only once. Diagnoses were established using clinical symptoms, serum thyroxine and TRAb, thyroid ultrasound and orbital computed tomography. It was over 9.5 ml of fresh peripheral blood that supplied the PBMCs. Germline CDR1 and CDR2: LNHNV and YYDKDF (reference sequence). V dropped 1 base and J dropped 3 bases, with 21 bases sitting between them. The CDR3 extends over 19 amino acids. These data come from a study of T cells in Graves' hyperthyroidism and ophthalmopathy.

The receptor was isolated from a woman younger than 45 with Graves' hyperthyroidism. The material sequenced was blood. J is TRBJ1-4 and V is TRBV15, with a tentative D call TRBD1 (6 bases). The CDR3 coding sequence is TGTGCCACCAGCAGAGCCCCCGCCGGGGGGGCGCGTGCTAATGAAAAACTGTTTTTT. Amino acids: CATSRAPAGGARANEKLFF.